These T cell receptor beta chains were read from a single sample in a study of T cells in Graves' hyperthyroidism and ophthalmopathy. TCRdb used MiXCR to reprocess the multiplex PCR reads, holding one entry per CDR3 protein. There are 540,000 or so distinct CDR3 sequences in the sample; 15% to 19% occur only once, and approximately 7% lies in the top ten. Material for sequencing was blood. The origin of the receptors is a woman under 40 with Graves' hyperthyroidism. The CDR3 runs from the conserved cysteine through the conserved F or W. Fields, in order: J gene, V gene, clone size, D gene, CDR3 DNA, CDR3 protein. The D gene is left open where the match is weak. Size is omitted from some rows. Given values are once, few, many or a class for expanded clones.

TRBJ2-1 TRBV30 - TRBD2 TGTGCCTGCCTATCTGGCGGGAGTAACTCATTTCAGTTCTTC CACLSGGSNSFQFF
TRBJ2-1 TRBV28 many TRBD2 TGTGCCAGCAGTTTACGGACTAGCGGGAGGTTAAATGAGCAGTTCTTC CASSLRTSGRLNEQFF
TRBJ1-5 TRBV12-3/TRBV12-4 many TRBD1 TGTGCCAGTAAATCGGGACAGGGCAATCAGCCCCAGCATTTT CASKSGQGNQPQHF
TRBJ2-3 TRBV7-2 many - TGTGCCAGCAGCCCAAATTGGAGGAGCACAGATACGCAGTATTTT CASSPNWRSTDTQYF
TRBJ2-7 TRBV19 few - TGTGCCAGTAGTATGATCGCAGGGGATGCCTACGAGCAGTACTTC CASSMIAGDAYEQYF
TRBJ2-6 TRBV6-6 - - TGTGCCAGCAGTTACTCGTGGGGGCTCGGGGCCAACGTCCTGACTTTC CASSYSWGLGANVLTF
TRBJ2-5 TRBV20-1 many - TGCAGTGCTAGAATTACGTCCCTACAGTACTTC CSARITSLQYF
TRBJ2-1 TRBV7-9 few TRBD2 TGTGCCAGCAGCTCCCTAGCGGGAGTAACCCATGAGCAGTTCTTC CASSSLAGVTHEQFF
TRBJ2-1 TRBV4-1 many - TGCGCCAGCAGCCAAGATTACGATGAGCAGTTCTTC CASSQDYDEQFF
TRBJ2-1 TRBV18 many TRBD2 TGTGCCAGCTCACCACAAAACGGGAGGGGCTACAATGAGCAGTTCTTC CASSPQNGRGYNEQFF
TRBJ2-7 TRBV29-1 many TRBD1 TGCAGCGTGGACACCGGGACAGGGGGCCGCGAGCAGTACTTC CSVDTGTGGREQYF
TRBJ1-2 TRBV29-1 few - TGCAGCGTTGAAGATCTAAGGCAGGATGGCTACACCTTC CSVEDLRQDGYTF
TRBJ2-2 TRBV9 few TRBD2 TGTGCCAACAGCGTAGACGGGACTAGCGGGAGGGGCGCGGGGACCGGGGAGCTGTTTTTT CANSVDGTSGRGAGTGELFF
TRBJ2-1 TRBV11-2 - TRBD2 TGTGCCAGCAGCCCAGGGGGGTCGGCCAGCGGGAGGGTAATAGACGAGCAGTTCTTC CASSPGGSASGRVIDEQFF
TRBJ2-7 TRBV12-3/TRBV12-4 many TRBD2 TGTGCCAGCAGTTTATCCAGCGGGATTAGCGAGCAGTACTTC CASSLSSGISEQYF
TRBJ2-2 TRBV3-1 many TRBD1 TGTGCCAGCAGCCAAGTTACGACAGGGGTTTTAACCGGGGAGCTGTTTTTT CASSQVTTGVLTGELFF
TRBJ2-7 TRBV5-1 many - TGCGCCAGCAGCACGGGGGACAGCAACTCCTACGAGCAGTACTTC CASSTGDSNSYEQYF
TRBJ1-5 TRBV20-1 few - TGCAGTGCTCTCGGGGCAGACGACAATCAGCCCCAGCATTTT CSALGADDNQPQHF
TRBJ1-4 TRBV6-1 - - TGTGCCAGCAGTGAAGATGGGGGGAATGAAAAACTGTTTTTT CASSEDGGNEKLFF
TRBJ2-7 TRBV25-1 - - TGTGCCAGCAGCCCCCGTGGAGGGATCACCTACGAGCAGTACTTC CASSPRGGITYEQYF
TRBJ2-1 TRBV7-8 many - TGTGCCAGCAGCTTAGCGGAGTCTAGACCCCGCAATGAGCAGTTCTTC CASSLAESRPRNEQFF
TRBJ1-1 TRBV28 - - TGTGCCAGCAGTTTAAAGATTTGGAACACTGAAGCTTTCTTT CASSLKIWNTEAFF
TRBJ1-2 TRBV29-1 many TRBD1 TGCAGCGTTGCGATACGGGACAGGGGAGACTACACCTTC CSVAIRDRGDYTF
TRBJ1-2 TRBV4-2 - - TGTGCCAGCAGCCAAGAGGTAAGGACGGCCCGGGGCTACACCTTC CASSQEVRTARGYTF
TRBJ2-1 TRBV10-3 - - TGTGCCATCAGTGAAAGTTTTGGACTACTAAGCAATGAGCAGTTCTTC CAISESFGLLSNEQFF
TRBJ1-1 TRBV19 few - TGTGCCAGTAGTATTTGGGGTAGCAGACCTGAAGCTTTCTTT CASSIWGSRPEAFF
TRBJ1-2 TRBV5-1 many TRBD1 TGCGCCAGCAGCTTGCTCCGGGACAGGGAGGGCTACACCTTC CASSLLRDREGYTF
TRBJ2-3 TRBV30 - TRBD2 TGTGCCTGCGGGAGGGCCGGCACAGATACGCAGTATTTT CACGRAGTDTQYF
TRBJ2-5 TRBV6-1 - - TGTGCCAGCAGTGGGGGGGCAGGGGGTCCGTACTTC CASSGGAGGPYF
TRBJ1-2 TRBV12-3/TRBV12-4 many - TGTGCCAGCAGTTATCAGGGCGCTAACTATGGCTACACCTTC CASSYQGANYGYTF
TRBJ2-5 TRBV5-4 - - TGTGCCAGCAGCTTGCTGGGGGCACCAGAGACCCAGTACTTC CASSLLGAPETQYF